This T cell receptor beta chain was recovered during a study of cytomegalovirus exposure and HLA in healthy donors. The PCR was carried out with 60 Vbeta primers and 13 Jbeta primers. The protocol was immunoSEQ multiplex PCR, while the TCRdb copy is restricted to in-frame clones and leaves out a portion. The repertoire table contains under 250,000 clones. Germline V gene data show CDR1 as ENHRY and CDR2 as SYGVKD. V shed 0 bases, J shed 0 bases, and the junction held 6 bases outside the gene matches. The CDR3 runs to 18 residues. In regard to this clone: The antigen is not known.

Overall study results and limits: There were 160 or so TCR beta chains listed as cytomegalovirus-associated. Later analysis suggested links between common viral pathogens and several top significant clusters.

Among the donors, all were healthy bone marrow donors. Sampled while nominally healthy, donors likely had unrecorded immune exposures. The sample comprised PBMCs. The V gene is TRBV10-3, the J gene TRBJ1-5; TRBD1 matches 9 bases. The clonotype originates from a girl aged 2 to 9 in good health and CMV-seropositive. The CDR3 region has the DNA TGTGCCATCAGTGAGTCGACAGGGGGGGATCATAGCAATCAGCCCCAGCATTTT. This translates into CAISESTGGDHSNQPQHF.